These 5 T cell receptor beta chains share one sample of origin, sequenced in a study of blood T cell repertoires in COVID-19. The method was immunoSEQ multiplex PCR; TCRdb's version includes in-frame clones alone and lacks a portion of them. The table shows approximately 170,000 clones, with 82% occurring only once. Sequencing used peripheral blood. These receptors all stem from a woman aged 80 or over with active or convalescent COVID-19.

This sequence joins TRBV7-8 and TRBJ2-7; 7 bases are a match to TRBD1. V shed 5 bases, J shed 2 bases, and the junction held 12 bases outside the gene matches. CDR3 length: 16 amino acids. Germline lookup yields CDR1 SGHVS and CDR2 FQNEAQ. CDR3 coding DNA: TGTGCCAGCAGCCGAAGGCGGACAGGACACCCCTACGAGCAGTACTTC. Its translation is CASSRRRTGHPYEQYF.

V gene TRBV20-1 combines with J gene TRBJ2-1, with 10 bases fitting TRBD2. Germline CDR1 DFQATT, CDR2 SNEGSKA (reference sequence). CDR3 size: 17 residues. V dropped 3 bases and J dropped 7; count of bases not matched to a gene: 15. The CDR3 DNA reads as TGCAGTGCTAGTGAATTGAGAGCGGGAGGGCCCGGGAATGAGCAGTTCTTC. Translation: CSASELRAGGPGNEQFF.

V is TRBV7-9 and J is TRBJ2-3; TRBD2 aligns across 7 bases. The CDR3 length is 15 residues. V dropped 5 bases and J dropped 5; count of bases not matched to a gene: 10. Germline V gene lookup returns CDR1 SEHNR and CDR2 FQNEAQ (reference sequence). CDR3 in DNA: TGTGCCAGCAGCGACAATGCGGGAGCAGGAGATACGCAGTATTTT. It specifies CASSDNAGAGDTQYF.

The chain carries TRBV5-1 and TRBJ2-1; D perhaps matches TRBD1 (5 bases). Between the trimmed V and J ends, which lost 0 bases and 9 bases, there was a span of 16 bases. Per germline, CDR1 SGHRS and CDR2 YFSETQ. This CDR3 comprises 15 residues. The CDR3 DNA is TGCGCCAGCAGCTTGGCCGTTGACAGCTTCTTTGAGCAGTTCTTC. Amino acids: CASSLAVDSFFEQFF. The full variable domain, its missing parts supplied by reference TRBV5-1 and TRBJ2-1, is KAGVTQTPRYLIKTRGQQVTLSCSPISGHRSVSWYQQTPGQGLQFLFEYFSETQRNKGNFPGRFSGRQFSNSRSEMNVSTLELGDSALYLCASSLAVDSFFEQFFGPGTRLTVL.

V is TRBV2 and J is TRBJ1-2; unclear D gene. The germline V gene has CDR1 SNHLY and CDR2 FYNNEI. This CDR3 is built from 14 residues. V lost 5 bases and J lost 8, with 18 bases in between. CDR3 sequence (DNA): TGTGCCAGCAGTCCCGAGGTCAGGAGGGAAGGCTACACCTTC. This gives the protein CASSPEVRREGYTF.